This T cell receptor beta chain was sequenced during a study of blood T cell repertoires in COVID-19. Clones were sequenced by immunoSEQ multiplex PCR, and TCRdb holds only the in-frame ones, with some missing. The repertoire consists of hundreds of thousands of clones, with about 90% occurring once and the leading ten covering 0.7% to 1%. Germline CDR1 KGHSH, CDR2 LQKENI. Trimming removed 0 bases from V and 7 bases from J, with 7 bases in between. The CDR3 is made up of 12 amino acids. Sequenced material: peripheral blood. The chain uses TRBV18 and TRBJ2-7; the D gene is possibly TRBD2 (6 bases). The clonotype comes from a man younger than 35 with COVID-19, enrolled during active disease. The CDR3 DNA reads as TGTGCCAGCTCACCACCGGGGAGGGAGCAGTACTTC. Amino acids: CASSPPGREQYF.